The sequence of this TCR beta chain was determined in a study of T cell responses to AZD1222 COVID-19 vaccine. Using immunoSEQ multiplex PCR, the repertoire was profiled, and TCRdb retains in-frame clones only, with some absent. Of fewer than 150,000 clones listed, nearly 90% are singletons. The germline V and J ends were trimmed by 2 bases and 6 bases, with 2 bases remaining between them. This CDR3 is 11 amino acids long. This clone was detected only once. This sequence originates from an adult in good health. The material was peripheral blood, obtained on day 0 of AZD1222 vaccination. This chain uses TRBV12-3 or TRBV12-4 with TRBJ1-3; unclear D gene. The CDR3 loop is CASSLSNTIYF. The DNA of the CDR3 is TGTGCCAGCAGTTTATCAAACACCATATATTTT.